Described below is a single T cell receptor (beta chain) sequence and its context. Its antigen remains undetermined. No base-level quality is on record; no much larger clone is a single base apart. The CDR3 measures 13 amino acids from cysteine to phenylalanine. Kept here is only the CDR3 DNA, which spans 39 bases and is read in frame from base 1. Cut back by 5 bases and 5 bases, the V and J ends lie 11 bases apart. CDR1 SGHNT and CDR2 YENEEA are derived from the germline V gene. Sample treatment or condition, as interpreted from the label and publication: some 20 received Ad26.COV2.S at low or high dose, single or two shots; a few received placebo; per-sample allocation not given. Repertoires of vaccine and placebo recipients were sequenced from samples taken on day 63 after the first injection. Between 29 July and 7 August 2020, Cohort 1b enrolled 25 adults aged 18-55 years at one site in Boston, USA. As a vaccine, Ad26.COV2.S was a replication-incompetent adenovirus type 26 vector that expressed a prefusion-stabilized SARS-CoV-2 spike protein derived from the original Wuhan strain.

The immunoSEQ Assay was used to sequence TCRbeta CDR3 regions. After extraction, genomic DNA underwent amplification by bias-controlled multiplex PCR, followed by high-throughput sequencing. In the source study's methods: To quantify the absolute abundance of every unique TCRbeta CDR3 region, sequences were collapsed and filtered. T cell fraction was estimated by normalizing TCRbeta template counts to usable DNA, which was measured by amplifying reference genes present in all nucleated cells. Repertoire TCRs were annotated as SARS-CoV-2-specific when V gene, CDR3 amino acid sequence and J gene were exactly matched to a known reactive TCR set. The reference SARS-CoV-2 TCR set was obtained from MIRA and was filtered for enrichment in COVID-19-positive ImmuneCODE repertoires, whereby public or cross-reactive TCRs were removed. Based on the MIRA antigens, annotated TCRs were further analysed at the level of specific ORF or position within ORF. Breadth was defined as the number of annotated unique rearrangements divided by the total number of unique productive rearrangements, and depth was defined as the summed frequency of the annotated unique rearrangements. Two-sided Wilcoxon rank-sum tests were used to compare TCR breadth between groups. The source is immuneACCESS, and TCRdb retained only in-frame sequences with V and J called. Part of the clones is not carried over; for the studies checked, unresolved V genes explain less than half of this, and the remainder is unexplained. D and trimming were read from the DNA, whereas the V and J calls and clone size are those reported in that table. The sample table records about 390,000 clones; 75% to 90% of these occur just once. The top ten constitute 3.5% of the sample.

This sample is drawn from a study of Ad26.COV2.S vaccination and SARS-CoV-2 variants (dated by TCRdb to the early 2020s). About the full investigation: Donors in the vaccine arm were drawn from COV1001, a multicentre, randomized, double-blind, placebo-controlled phase I-IIa trial testing Ad26.COV2.S in healthy adults. Ad26.COV2.S was given intramuscularly at 5x10^10 or 1x10^11 viral particles, as a single shot or as two shots 56 days apart. The specificity and breadth of SARS-CoV-2-reactive T cell receptors after Ad26.COV2.S vaccination were assessed by TCRbeta repertoire sequencing. The TCR-sequenced set comprised around 30 samples: about 19 Ad26.COV2.S vaccine recipients, 5 placebo recipients and 8 SARS-CoV-2 convalescent individuals. Trial participants were randomized into five groups of five, in which low-dose or high-dose Ad26.COV2.S was given once or twice, or placebo was given on both occasions. Investigators did not know the trial group allocation while performing experiments and assessing outcomes.

Study-level results and caveats: The study lacked the statistical power to compare responses across vaccine doses or regimens. The authors noted that total T cell responses may have been underestimated by the TCR breadth and depth analyses. Higher spike-specific TCR breadth was observed in Ad26.COV2.S recipients than in placebo recipients (P = 0.0014). Vaccine and placebo recipients had similar non-spike TCR breadth, a finding consistent with the vaccine containing only spike. After vaccination, spike-specific CD8+ and CD4+ T cell responses were reported to show substantial breadth.

The sequence is built from TRBV11-3 and TRBJ2-3; no D gene is confidently identified. The origin of this receptor is a person aged 18-65 years who received the Ad26.COV2.S COVID-19 vaccine or a placebo. The sample was peripheral blood, taken in a trial of Ad26.COV2.S vaccine versus placebo. The sequence in DNA is TGTGCCAGCAGCGCCGGATTCGAAGATACGCAGTATTTT. It specifies CASSAGFEDTQYF.